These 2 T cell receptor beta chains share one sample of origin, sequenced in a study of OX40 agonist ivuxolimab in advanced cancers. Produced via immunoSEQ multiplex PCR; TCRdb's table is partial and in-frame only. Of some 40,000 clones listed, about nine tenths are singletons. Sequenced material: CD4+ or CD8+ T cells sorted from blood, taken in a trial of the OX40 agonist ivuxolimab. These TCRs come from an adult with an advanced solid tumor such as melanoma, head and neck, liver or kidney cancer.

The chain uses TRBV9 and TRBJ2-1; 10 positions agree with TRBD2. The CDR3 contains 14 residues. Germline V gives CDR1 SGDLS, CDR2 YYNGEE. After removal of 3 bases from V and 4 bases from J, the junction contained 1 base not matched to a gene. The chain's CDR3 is CASSGTSGYNEQFF. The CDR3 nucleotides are TGTGCCAGCAGCGGGACTAGCGGTTACAATGAGCAGTTCTTC.

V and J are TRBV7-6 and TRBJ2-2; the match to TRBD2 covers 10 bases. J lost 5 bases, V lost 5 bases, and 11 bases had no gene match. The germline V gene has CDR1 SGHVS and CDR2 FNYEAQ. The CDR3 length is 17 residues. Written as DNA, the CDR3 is TGTGCCAGCAGCCCAGGTCTAGCGGGAGTTGGTACCGGGGAGCTGTTTTTT. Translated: CASSPGLAGVGTGELFF.